A single sample is the source of the 22 T cell receptor beta chains below, sequenced in a study of blood T cell repertoires in COVID-19. Here immunoSEQ multiplex PCR was the method, and the copy in TCRdb shows in-frame clones only, minus some. The table records about 98,000 clones, more than 75% of them present only once. The sample consisted of peripheral blood. These receptors all come from a human donor in a cohort sampled during active COVID-19.

The V and J genes are TRBV10-3 and TRBJ2-7; D unclear. The CDR3 sequence is 14 residues long. Germline lookup yields CDR1 ENHRY and CDR2 SYGVKD. The ends were cut back, 4 bases at V and 0 bases at J, with 10 bases in the middle. The CDR3 region has the DNA TGTGCCATCAGTGCCTACCAAGCCTCCTACGAGCAGTACTTC. As protein: CAISAYQASYEQYF.

The chain carries TRBV6-6 and TRBJ2-2; TRBD1 is a possible D gene (5 bases). Between the trimmed V and J ends, which lost 6 bases and 3 bases, there was a span of 14 bases. CDR3 length: 15 amino acids. Germline V gives CDR1 MNHNY, CDR2 SVGAGI (reference sequence). In DNA form, the CDR3 reads TGTGCCAGCAGGCCAGGGTTAGGGGACACCGGGGAGCTGTTTTTT. It yields the protein CASRPGLGDTGELFF.

This clone was detected a few times. The same CDR3 can be traced to other DNA sequences in this sample. The chain recombines TRBV4-2 with TRBJ2-5, with TRBD2 matching 11 bases. With V trimmed by 4 bases and J by 1 base, 5 bases remained unmatched. Germline CDR1 and CDR2: LGHNA and YNFKEQ. The CDR3 totals 16 residues. CDR3 nucleotide sequence: TGTGCCAGCAGCCGGGGGACTAGCGGATTCCAAGAGACCCAGTACTTC. This gives the protein CASSRGTSGFQETQYF.

This clone was seen once. This sequence joins TRBV4-2 and TRBJ1-6; TRBD1 matches at 8 bases. From germline, CDR1 is LGHNA and CDR2 YNFKEQ. J gave up 4 bases and V 1 base, and 6 bases lay outside the gene matches. This CDR3 region has 17 residues. Here the CDR3 reads CASSQAETGVYNSPLHF. In DNA, the CDR3 is TGTGCCAGCAGCCAAGCGGAGACAGGGGTTTATAATTCACCCCTCCACTTT.

The chain couples TRBV7-8 to TRBJ2-1, with D unresolved. The CDR3 sequence is 17 residues long. Germline loops: CDR1 SGHVS, CDR2 FQNEAQ. V lost 2 bases to trimming and J lost 0 bases, with 14 bases between them. The CDR3 sequence is CASSLPRRLSSYNEQFF. The CDR3 nucleotides read TGTGCCAGCAGCTTACCCCGGCGGTTAAGCTCCTACAATGAGCAGTTCTTC.

The chain employs TRBV27 and TRBJ2-3, with 9 bases identical to TRBD2. Germline V gives CDR1 MNHEY, CDR2 SMNVEV (reference sequence). V gave up 6 bases and J gave up 0 bases; unmatched junction bases: 13. The CDR3 extends over 18 amino acids. The DNA for the CDR3 is TGTGCCAGCAGCCCCGGGGCAGCGGGGGGCTCAAGCACAGATACGCAGTATTTT. It yields the protein CASSPGAAGGSSTDTQYF.

The chain uses TRBV7-2 and TRBJ2-3; the D gene is possibly TRBD2 (6 bases). The CDR3 is 14 residues long. V dropped 2 bases and J dropped 5 bases, with 11 bases sitting between them. In germline, CDR1 is SGHTA, CDR2 FQGNSA. The CDR3 DNA reads as TGTGCCAGCAGCTTAAAACCCGGGGGAGATACGCAGTATTTT. Protein sequence: CASSLKPGGDTQYF.

A few counts support this clone. The chain couples TRBV7-8 to TRBJ1-1; 8 positions match TRBD1. The trim removed 1 base at V and 5 bases at J, leaving 6 bases unmatched. The CDR3 extends over 15 amino acids. Germline V gene sequence: CDR1 SGHVS, CDR2 FQNEAQ. CDR3 protein: CASSLVWTGSTEAFF. The DNA for the CDR3 is TGTGCCAGCAGCTTAGTGTGGACAGGGTCTACTGAAGCTTTCTTT.

The chain uses TRBV6-2 or TRBV6-3 and TRBJ1-2; D possibly corresponds to TRBD1 (6 bases). Germline values: CDR1 MNHEY, CDR2 SVGEGT. This CDR3 region has 14 residues. Trimming pared 6 bases from V and 6 bases from J, leaving 17 bases between. The CDR3 nucleotides read TGTGCCAGCAGCCGCTGGACAGAACCTCATGGCTACACCTTC. This sequence encodes CASSRWTEPHGYTF.

This sequence joins TRBV7-3 and TRBJ2-2, with D possibly matching TRBD1 (6 bases). The CDR3 consists of 14 residues. V was pared by 5 bases and J by 4 bases, with 11 bases between. The V gene's germline CDR1 is SGHTA and CDR2 FQGTGA. CDR3 sequence: CASSPPGVTGELFF. The CDR3, as DNA: TGTGCCAGCAGCCCACCAGGGGTCACCGGGGAGCTGTTTTTT.

The rearrangement joins TRBV7-9 to TRBJ2-7; possibly TRBD1 for D (5 bases). CDR3 size: 14 residues. Trimming stripped 1 base from V and 7 bases from J, with 14 bases between. The germline gives CDR1 SEHNR, CDR2 FQNEAQ (reference sequence). This CDR3 reads CASSLEGWAGEQYF. In nucleotides, the CDR3 is TGTGCCAGCAGCTTAGAGGGGTGGGCCGGGGAGCAGTACTTC.

In its sample, this clone was seen once. Different DNA sequences within this sample yield the same CDR3. This chain joins TRBV5-1 and TRBJ1-3; 10 nucleotides line up with TRBD1. Germline lookup yields CDR1 SGHRS and CDR2 YFSETQ. The trim removed 0 bases at V and 4 bases at J, leaving 1 base unmatched. The CDR3 has 15 amino acids. The CDR3 region has the DNA TGCGCCAGCAGCTTGGGACAGGGGGCGGGAAACACCATATATTTT. This sequence encodes CASSLGQGAGNTIYF. Full variable domain (remainder filled in from reference TRBV5-1 and TRBJ1-3): KAGVTQTPRYLIKTRGQQVTLSCSPISGHRSVSWYQQTPGQGLQFLFEYFSETQRNKGNFPGRFSGRQFSNSRSEMNVSTLELGDSALYLCASSLGQGAGNTIYFGEGSWLTVV.

As to this clone: At one end, the junction sequence differs from germline, possibly due to a read error. This chain uses TRBV3-1 (or the pseudogene TRBV3-2) with TRBJ2-3, with 8 bases that match TRBD2. CDR1 is LGHDT and CDR2 is YNNKEL in the germline V gene (reference sequence). There are 12 residues in the CDR3. CDR3 region: CASSHSGRGTHF. CDR3 nucleotide sequence: TGTGCCAGCAGCCACTCCGGGAGGGGGACGCATTTT.

The chain is built from TRBV5-1 and TRBJ1-4; 9 nucleotides line up with TRBD1. From germline, CDR1 is SGHRS and CDR2 YFSETQ. V shed 2 bases and J 7 bases; nucleotides not matched to a gene: 9. The CDR3 is 16 amino acids. The CDR3 is CASSLGDREGGEKLFF. In nucleotides, the CDR3 is TGCGCCAGCAGCTTAGGGGACAGGGAAGGGGGTGAAAAACTGTTTTTT.

This rearrangement joins TRBV5-1 to TRBJ2-7; 8 nucleotides match TRBD1. The CDR3 is 13 amino acids. Germline trimming cut 2 bases from V and 6 bases from J; bases unmatched to any gene: 4. Germline V gene lookup returns CDR1 SGHRS and CDR2 YFSETQ. The CDR3 is CASSFAGGGEQYF. The CDR3 DNA follows: TGCGCCAGCAGCTTCGCAGGGGGCGGCGAGCAGTACTTC.

The rearrangement joins TRBV28 to TRBJ2-7; 8 bases match TRBD1. CDR3 length equals 15 residues. The germline CDR1 and CDR2 sequences are MDHEN and SYDVKM. V shed 6 bases and J 4 bases; nucleotides not matched to a gene: 11. Written as DNA, the CDR3 is TGTGCCAGCAGGGTGGGCGGGACAGGATCTTACGAGCAGTACTTC. Translated: CASRVGGTGSYEQYF.

The CDR3, as DNA: TGTGCCATCAGTGAGAAGACAGGCACAACCACAGGTGGCTACACCTTC. Amino acids: CAISEKTGTTTGGYTF. This sequence joins TRBV10-3 and TRBJ1-2, with D perhaps TRBD1 (6 bases). CDR1 is ENHRY, CDR2 SYGVKD, per germline. The CDR3 consists of 16 residues. V lost 2 bases to trimming and J lost 7 bases, with 20 bases between them.

The chain recombines TRBV18 with TRBJ2-3; 9 bases are shared with TRBD2. The CDR3 is 18 amino acids. V lost 5 bases and J lost 0; bases outside the gene matches: 12. Per germline, CDR1 KGHSH and CDR2 LQKENI. This CDR3 reads CASSSAGGRATSTDTQYF. The CDR3, as DNA: TGTGCCAGCTCATCCGCGGGGGGGAGAGCCACTAGCACAGATACGCAGTATTTT. The full variable domain, in which reference TRBV18 and TRBJ2-3 provide the parts outside the CDR3, is NAGVMQNPRHLVRRRGQEARLRCSPMKGHSHVYWYRQLPEEGLKFMVYLQKENIIDESGMPKERFSAEFPKEGPSILRIQQVVRGDSAAYFCASSSAGGRATSTDTQYFGPGTRLTVL.

The chain links TRBV7-2 to TRBJ1-2, with a weak D call TRBD1 (5 bases). The germline V and J ends were trimmed by 7 bases and 2 bases, with 14 bases remaining between them. CDR3 size: 14 residues. Germline V CDR1 and CDR2: SGHTA, FQGNSA. The CDR3 sequence: CASNKDRGNYGYTF. CDR3 in DNA: TGTGCCAGCAACAAAGATCGGGGGAACTATGGCTACACCTTC.

This clone was counted a single time. This sequence joins TRBV24-1 and TRBJ2-1; 12 nucleotides agree with TRBD2. In germline, CDR1 is KGHDR, CDR2 SFDVKD. The CDR3 is made up of 19 amino acids. With V trimmed by 4 bases and J by 1 base, 10 bases remained unmatched. The CDR3 sequence: CATSDPASGGARSYNEQFF. In nucleotides, the CDR3 is TGTGCCACCAGTGACCCCGCTAGCGGGGGGGCCCGGTCCTACAATGAGCAGTTCTTC.

This sequence joins TRBV25-1 and TRBJ1-2; 12 bases match TRBD1. V lost 7 bases, J lost 7 bases, and 4 bases stayed unmatched. The germline V gene has CDR1 MGHDK and CDR2 SYGVNS. This CDR3 has 13 amino acids. The CDR3 reads CASMGQGASGYTF. The CDR3 nucleotides read TGTGCCAGCATGGGACAGGGGGCGAGTGGCTACACCTTC.

The sample holds a few counts of this clone. The chain has TRBV5-1 and TRBJ2-3, with 13 bases lining up with TRBD2. Looked up from germline, CDR1 is SGHRS and CDR2 is YFSETQ. After removal of 4 bases from V and 1 base from J, the junction contained 9 bases not matched to a gene. The CDR3 is 18 residues long. CDR3 protein: CASSKGGTSGVGTDTQYF. The CDR3 DNA reads TGCGCCAGCAGCAAGGGAGGGACTAGCGGGGTGGGCACAGATACGCAGTATTTT.